The text below deals with one TCR beta chain. Its matching antigen is unknown. The data originate from a study of T cell responses to AZD1222 COVID-19 vaccine. Whole-study results and caveats: Only a handful of AZD1222 recipients, five to seven in all, had baseline seropositivity. In a largely white British group with more females than males, clonal diversity was possibly underestimated. Regions 160-218 and 743-854 dominated among vaccine-associated CD4 TCRs spanning spike. Spike-specific TCRs gained breadth and depth after people received two AZD1222 doses.

The germline V gene has CDR1 MDHEN and CDR2 SYDVKM. The V end was cut by 2 bases, the J end by 0 bases, with 14 bases between. There are 17 residues in the CDR3. TCRdb's copy holds only in-frame clones and misses some; the assay was immunoSEQ multiplex PCR. The sample shows some 150,000 clones, approximately 94% of them seen only once. The chain recombines TRBV28 with TRBJ1-3; a possible D gene is TRBD1 (5 bases). The sequences come from peripheral blood, collected on day 0 of AZD1222 vaccination. The source is an adult in good health. The CDR3 nucleotides read TGTGCCAGCAGTTTACTCCAGGGTGGGACCTCTGGAAACACCATATATTTT. As protein: CASSLLQGGTSGNTIYF.